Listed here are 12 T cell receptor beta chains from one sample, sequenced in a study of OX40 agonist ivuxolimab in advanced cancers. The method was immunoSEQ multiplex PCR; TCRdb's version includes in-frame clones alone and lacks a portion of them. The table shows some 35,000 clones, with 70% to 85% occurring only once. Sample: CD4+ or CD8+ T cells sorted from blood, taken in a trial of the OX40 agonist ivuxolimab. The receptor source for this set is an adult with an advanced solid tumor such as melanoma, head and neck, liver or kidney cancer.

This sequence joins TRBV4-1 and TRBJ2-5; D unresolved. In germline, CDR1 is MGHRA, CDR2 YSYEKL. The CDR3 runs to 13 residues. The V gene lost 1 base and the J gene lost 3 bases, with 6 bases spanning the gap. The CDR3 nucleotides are TGCGCCAGCAGCCAAGTCCTGAAAGAGACCCAGTACTTC. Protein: CASSQVLKETQYF.

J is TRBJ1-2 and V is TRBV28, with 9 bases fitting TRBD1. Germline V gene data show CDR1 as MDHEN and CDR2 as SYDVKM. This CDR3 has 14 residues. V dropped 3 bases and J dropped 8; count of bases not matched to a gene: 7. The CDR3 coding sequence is TGTGCCAGCAGTTTCGACAGGGGGTTAGGAGGCTACACCTTC. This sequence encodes CASSFDRGLGGYTF.

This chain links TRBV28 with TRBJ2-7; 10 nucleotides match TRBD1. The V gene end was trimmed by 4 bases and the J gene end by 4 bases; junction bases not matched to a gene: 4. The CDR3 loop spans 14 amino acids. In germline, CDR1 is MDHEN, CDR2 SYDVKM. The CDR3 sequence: CASSWDRGSYEQYF. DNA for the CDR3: TGTGCCAGCAGTTGGGACAGGGGTTCATACGAGCAGTACTTC.

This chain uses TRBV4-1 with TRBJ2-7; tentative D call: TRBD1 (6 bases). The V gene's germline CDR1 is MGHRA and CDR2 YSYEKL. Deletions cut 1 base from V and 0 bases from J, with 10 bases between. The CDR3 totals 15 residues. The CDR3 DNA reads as TGCGCCAGCAGCCAAGGACAGGCAAGCTCCTACGAGCAGTACTTC. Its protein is CASSQGQASSYEQYF.

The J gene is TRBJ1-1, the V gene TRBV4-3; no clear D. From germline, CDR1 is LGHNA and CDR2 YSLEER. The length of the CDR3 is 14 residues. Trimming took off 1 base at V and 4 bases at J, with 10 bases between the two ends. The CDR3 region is CASSQVGAGTEAFF. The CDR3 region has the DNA TGCGCCAGCAGCCAAGTGGGTGCGGGCACTGAAGCTTTCTTT.

CDR3 protein: CSVKDRAGYGYTF. The CDR3 coding sequence is TGCAGCGTGAAGGACAGGGCCGGCTATGGCTACACCTTC. The V and J genes are TRBV29-1 and TRBJ1-2; 8 bases agree with TRBD1. This CDR3 comprises 13 residues. Germline CDR1 is SQVTM and CDR2 is ANQGSEA. With 6 bases clipped from V and 4 bases from J, the junction kept 7 bases outside the gene matches.

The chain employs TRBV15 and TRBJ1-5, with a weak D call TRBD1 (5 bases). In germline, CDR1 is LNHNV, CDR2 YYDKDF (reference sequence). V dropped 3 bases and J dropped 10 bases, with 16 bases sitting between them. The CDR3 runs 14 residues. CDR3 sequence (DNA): TGTGCCACCAGCAGCGACAGTGACACGACCCCCCAGCATTTT. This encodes CATSSDSDTTPQHF. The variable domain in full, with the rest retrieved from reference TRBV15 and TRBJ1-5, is DAMVIQNPRYQVTQFGKPVTLSCSQTLNHNVMYWYQQKSSQAPKLLFHYYDKDFNNEADTPDNFQSRRPNTSFCFLDIRSPGLGDTAMYLCATSSDSDTTPQHFGDGTRLSIL.

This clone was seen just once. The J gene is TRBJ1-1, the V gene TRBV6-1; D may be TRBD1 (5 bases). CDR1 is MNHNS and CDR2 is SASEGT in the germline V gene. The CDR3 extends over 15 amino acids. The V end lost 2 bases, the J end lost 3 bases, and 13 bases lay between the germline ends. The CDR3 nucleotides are TGTGCCAGCAGTGAACGTCGGGGCACTGACACTGAAGCTTTCTTT. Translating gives CASSERRGTDTEAFF.

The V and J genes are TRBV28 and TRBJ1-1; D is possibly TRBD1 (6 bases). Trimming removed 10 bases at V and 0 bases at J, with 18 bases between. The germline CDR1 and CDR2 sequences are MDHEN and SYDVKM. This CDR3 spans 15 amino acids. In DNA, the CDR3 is TGTGCCATCTCTAAGGGACACAAAATGAACACTGAAGCTTTCTTT. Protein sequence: CAISKGHKMNTEAFF.

The CDR3 region is CASSEIGGGSTYQPQHF. The DNA of the CDR3 is TGTGCCAGCAGTGAAATCGGGGGGGGCAGTACTTATCAGCCCCAGCATTTT. This rearrangement joins TRBV2 to TRBJ1-5; D might be TRBD1 (6 bases). Deletions cut 2 bases from V and 5 bases from J, with 19 bases between. The CDR3 is 17 amino acids. CDR1 and CDR2 from the germline V gene are SNHLY and FYNNEI.

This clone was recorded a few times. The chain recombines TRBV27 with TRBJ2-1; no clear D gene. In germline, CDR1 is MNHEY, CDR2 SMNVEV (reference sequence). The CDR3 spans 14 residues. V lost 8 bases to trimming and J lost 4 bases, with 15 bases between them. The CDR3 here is CASGPMNRYNEQFF. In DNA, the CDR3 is TGTGCCAGCGGCCCGATGAATCGGTACAATGAGCAGTTCTTC.

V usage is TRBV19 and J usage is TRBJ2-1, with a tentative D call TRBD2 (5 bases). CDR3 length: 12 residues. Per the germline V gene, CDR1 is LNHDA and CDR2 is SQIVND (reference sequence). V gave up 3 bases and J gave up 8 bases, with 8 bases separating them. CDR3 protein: CASSMGAHEQFF. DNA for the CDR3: TGTGCCAGTAGTATGGGAGCACATGAGCAGTTCTTC.